What follows describes a single T cell receptor beta chain. A much larger clone is a single base away; this may be a read error. This sample was included in a study of Graves' ophthalmopathy and Graves' hyperthyroidism. For repertoire sequencing, the TCR beta CDR3 regions were amplified from RNA transcripts. The first-round RT-PCR employed HTBI primers together with the Qiagen OneStep RT-PCR kit. A multiplex PCR was then performed as the second round. TCRdb reprocessed the multiplex PCR reads via MiXCR and lists one record per CDR3 protein. Of 660,000 or so distinct CDR3 sequences in the sample, about two fifths were seen once. The CDR3 runs to 13 residues. Germline V lookup: CDR1 ENHRY, CDR2 SYGVKD. Trimming removed 11 bases from V and 6 bases from J; junction bases left unmatched: 11.

The TCR comes from an adult man with Graves' ophthalmopathy. The J gene is TRBJ1-2, the V gene TRBV10-3; 8 bases are a match to TRBD1. The source material was peripheral blood. CDR3 DNA: TGTGCCGGCAGTTCGGACAGGGATAATGGCTACACCTTC. Translating gives CAGSSDRDNGYTF.